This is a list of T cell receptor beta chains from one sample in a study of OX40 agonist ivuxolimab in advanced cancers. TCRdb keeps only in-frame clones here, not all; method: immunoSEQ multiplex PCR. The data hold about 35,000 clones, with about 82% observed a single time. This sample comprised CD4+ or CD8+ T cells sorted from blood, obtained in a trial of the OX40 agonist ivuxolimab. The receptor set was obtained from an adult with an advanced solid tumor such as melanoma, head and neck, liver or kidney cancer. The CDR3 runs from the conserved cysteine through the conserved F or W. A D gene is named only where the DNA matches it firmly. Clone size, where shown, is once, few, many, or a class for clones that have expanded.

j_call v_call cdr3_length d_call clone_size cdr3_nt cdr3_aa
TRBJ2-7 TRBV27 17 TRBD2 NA TGTGCCAGCAGTTTCTTACCTCGCGGACTAGCGGGGGGGGAGCAGTACTTC CASSFLPRGLAGGEQYF
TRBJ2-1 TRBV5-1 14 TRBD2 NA TGCGCCAGCAGCTTCGGGCTAGCGGGGGCCGAGCAGTTCTTC CASSFGLAGAEQFF
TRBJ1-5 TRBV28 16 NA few TGTGCCAGCAGTTTTCGCAGAACTAATAGCAATCAGCCCCAGCATTTT CASSFRRTNSNQPQHF
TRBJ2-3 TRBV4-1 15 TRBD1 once TGCGCCAGCGCCGGGGGACAGGTGGGCACAGATACGCAGTATTTT CASAGGQVGTDTQYF
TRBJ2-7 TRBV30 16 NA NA TGTGCCAGTAGTCGAGGGTTGCAAGGTGTGGGCTACGAGCAGTACTTC CASSRGLQGVGYEQYF
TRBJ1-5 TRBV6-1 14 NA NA TGTGCCATCAGTACCGGGGATAGCAATCAGCCCCAGCATTTT CAISTGDSNQPQHF
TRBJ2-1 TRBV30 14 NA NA TGTGCCTGGAGTGGGGGGTTCGGCCGCAATGAGCAGTTCTTC CAWSGGFGRNEQFF
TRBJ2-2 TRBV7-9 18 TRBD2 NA TGTGCCAGCAGCTCTACCCTAGCGGGGGGCGCGAACACCGGGGAGCTGTTTTTT CASSSTLAGGANTGELFF
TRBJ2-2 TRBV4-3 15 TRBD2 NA TGCGCCAGCAGCCAAGACCTAGCGGGGGCCGGGGAGCTGTTTTTT CASSQDLAGAGELFF
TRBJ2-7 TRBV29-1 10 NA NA TGCAGCGTTGAAGGGTACGAGCAGTACTTC CSVEGYEQYF
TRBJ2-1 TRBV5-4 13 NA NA TGTGCCAGCAGCTTGGGAGTTGTGGGGGAGCAGTTCTTC CASSLGVVGEQFF
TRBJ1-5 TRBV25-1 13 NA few TGTGCCAGCAGTGGGAATAGCAATCAGCCCCAGCATTTT CASSGNSNQPQHF
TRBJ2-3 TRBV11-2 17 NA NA TGTGCCAGCAGCTTTGGTGGAGGCCAGGATAGTAGAGATACGCAGTATTTT CASSFGGGQDSRDTQYF
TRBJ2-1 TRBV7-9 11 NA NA TGTGCCAGCAGCTACGGTAATGAGCAGTTCTTC CASSYGNEQFF
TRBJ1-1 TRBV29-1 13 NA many TGCAGCGCTCCGGGACTTACGAACACTGAAGCTTTCTTT CSAPGLTNTEAFF
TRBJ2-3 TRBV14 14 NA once TGTGCCAGCAGCCCCTGGGTCCGCAAAGATACGCAGTATTTT CASSPWVRKDTQYF